The 26 T cell receptor beta chains given below trace back to one sample, sequenced in a study of tumor-infiltrating lymphocytes in localized non-small cell lung cancer. The assay was immunoSEQ multiplex PCR, and TCRdb's table has in-frame clones only and misses some. Of roughly 10,000 clones in the sample, under 80% were seen once. Sequencing was performed on uninvolved lung tissue not adjacent to the tumor. The receptors were sampled from a human donor with non-small cell lung cancer.

In this sample, this clone turned up once. This chain joins TRBV28 and TRBJ1-2; D may be TRBD1 (6 bases). The CDR3 spans 12 residues. Germline CDR1 reads MDHEN; CDR2 reads SYDVKM. V lost 11 bases and J 8 bases, leaving 18 bases between the germline ends. This CDR3 reads CAGRGLAGGYTF. CDR3 DNA sequence: TGTGCCGGGCGGGGGCTGGCTGGCGGCTACACCTTC.

This clone was counted a few times. The rearrangement uses TRBV6-1 and TRBJ1-4; D gene uncertain. The V gene lost 8 bases and the J gene lost 3 bases, with 10 bases spanning the gap. Germline V CDR1 and CDR2: MNHNS, SASEGT. The CDR3 runs to 13 residues. The CDR3 reads CASEGGANEKLFF. The CDR3, as DNA: TGTGCCAGCGAGGGTGGAGCTAATGAAAAACTGTTTTTT.

V gene TRBV4-1 combines with J gene TRBJ2-2; 8 bases align to TRBD1. The CDR3 has 14 amino acids. V trimming: 10 bases; J trimming: 1 base; junction bases outside the gene matches: 5. Germline-derived CDR1 and CDR2 are MGHRA and YSYEKL. The CDR3, as DNA: TGCGCCACCTCAGACAGGGGGAACACCGGGGAGCTGTTTTTT. It specifies CATSDRGNTGELFF.

This rearrangement joins TRBV28 to TRBJ1-5; D unresolved. Germline V gives CDR1 MDHEN, CDR2 SYDVKM. Trimming pared 1 base from V and 0 bases from J, leaving 4 bases between. The CDR3 spans 14 residues. The CDR3, as DNA: TGTGCCAGCAGTTTATCACTTAGCAATCAGCCCCAGCATTTT. Translating gives CASSLSLSNQPQHF.

The chain joins TRBV2 to TRBJ2-4, with no clear D. The CDR3 contains 14 residues. Looked up from germline, CDR1 is SNHLY and CDR2 is FYNNEI. Trimming cost V 9 bases and J 1 base, with 13 bases left between them. This chain's CDR3 is CASLGDSAKNIQYF. Here the CDR3 DNA reads TGTGCCAGTCTTGGGGATAGCGCCAAAAACATTCAGTACTTC. Supplemented by reference TRBV2 and TRBJ2-4, the full variable domain reads EPEVTQTPSHQVTQMGQEVILRCVPISNHLYFYWYRQILGQKVEFLVSFYNNEISEKSEIFDDQFSVERPDGSNFTLKIRSTKLEDSAMYFCASLGDSAKNIQYFGAGTRLSVL.

The rearrangement uses TRBV27 and TRBJ2-7, with TRBD1 matching over 7 bases. The CDR3 runs 14 residues. Trimming took 2 bases from V and 3 from J; bases not matched to a gene: 4. Germline CDR1 reads MNHEY; CDR2 reads SMNVEV (reference sequence). CDR3 protein: CASSLNRGIYEQYF. In nucleotides, the CDR3 is TGTGCCAGCAGTTTAAACAGGGGTATCTACGAGCAGTACTTC.

This clone was observed a handful of times. V gene TRBV11-2 combines with J gene TRBJ2-2; 10 nucleotides align to TRBD2. V shed 2 bases and J 3 bases; nucleotides not matched to a gene: 3. This CDR3 has 16 residues. Germline V gives CDR1 SGHAT, CDR2 FQNNGV. The CDR3 DNA reads TGTGCCAGCAGCTTATCTAGCGGGAGTCACACCGGGGAGCTGTTTTTT. Translation gives CASSLSSGSHTGELFF.

A few counts support this clone. The chain couples TRBV5-1 to TRBJ2-7; possibly TRBD1 for D (5 bases). There are 14 residues in the CDR3. V lost 4 bases, J lost 1 base, and 12 bases lay in between. Germline CDR1 is SGHRS and CDR2 is YFSETQ. CDR3 loop: CASSPDSLSYEQYF. For the CDR3, the DNA is TGCGCCAGCAGCCCAGACAGCCTGTCCTACGAGCAGTACTTC. Using reference TRBV5-1 and TRBJ2-7 for the parts outside the CDR3, the full variable domain is KAGVTQTPRYLIKTRGQQVTLSCSPISGHRSVSWYQQTPGQGLQFLFEYFSETQRNKGNFPGRFSGRQFSNSRSEMNVSTLELGDSALYLCASSPDSLSYEQYFGPGTRLTVT.

This clone was seen once. The DNA for the CDR3 is TGTGCCATCAGTGAGGGGACAGGGTCTGAGACCCAGTACTTC. It is translated as CAISEGTGSETQYF. The gene calls are TRBV10-3 and TRBJ2-5; 9 bases are shared with TRBD1. CDR3 length equals 14 residues. V lost 2 bases to trimming and J lost 5 bases; unmatched junction nucleotides: 3. Germline V gene lookup returns CDR1 ENHRY and CDR2 SYGVKD.

The rearrangement uses TRBV6-5 and TRBJ2-7, with a tentative D call TRBD2 (6 bases). The CDR3 is 16 amino acids. Germline values: CDR1 MNHEY, CDR2 SVGAGI. V lost 4 bases to trimming and J lost 2 bases, with 18 bases between them. The CDR3: CASSSPSKSGAYEQYF. Here the CDR3 DNA reads TGTGCCAGCAGTTCCCCTTCTAAGTCGGGGGCCTACGAGCAGTACTTC.

Only a few counts were recorded for this clone. This chain links TRBV7-3 with TRBJ1-3; D might be TRBD1 (5 bases). The CDR3 length is 16 residues. V lost 5 bases to trimming and J lost 3 bases, with 17 bases between them. Germline CDR1 and CDR2: SGHTA and FQGTGA. CDR3: CASSTLDTDSGNTIYF. As DNA, the CDR3 is TGTGCCAGCAGCACCCTGGACACCGATAGTGGAAACACCATATATTTT.

The chain employs TRBV4-3 and TRBJ2-2; D tentatively reads TRBD1 or TRBD2 (5 bases each). The CDR3 extends over 14 amino acids. V dropped 5 bases and J dropped 9 bases, with 16 bases sitting between them. The V gene's germline CDR1 is LGHNA and CDR2 YSLEER. This chain's CDR3 is CASSATHGTRELFF. CDR3 nucleotide sequence: TGCGCCAGCAGCGCAACCCACGGGACGAGGGAGCTGTTTTTT.

The chain joins TRBV4-2 to TRBJ1-1; a weak D match, TRBD1 (5 bases). This CDR3 is built from 15 residues. The germline CDR1 and CDR2 sequences are LGHNA and YNFKEQ. The V gene lost 0 bases and the J gene lost 3 bases, with 11 bases spanning the gap. The CDR3 coding sequence is TGTGCCAGCAGCCAAGACGAGGGGCGGGACACTGAAGCTTTCTTT. This gives the protein CASSQDEGRDTEAFF.

The J gene is TRBJ2-1, the V gene TRBV6-1; no clear D. The CDR3 extends over 12 amino acids. CDR1 MNHNS and CDR2 SASEGT come from the germline V gene. V lost 2 bases, J lost 7 bases, and 6 bases lay in between. The DNA of the CDR3 is TGTGCCAGCAGTGAACGAAGTAATGAGCAGTTCTTC. Its protein product is CASSERSNEQFF.

The chain combines TRBV30 with TRBJ1-1; possibly TRBD1 for D (5 bases). Germline loops: CDR1 GTSNPN, CDR2 SVGIG (reference sequence). This CDR3 is built from 15 residues. V dropped 6 bases and J dropped 0 bases, with 17 bases sitting between them. The CDR3 nucleotides read TGTGCCTGTACCCGTGCGGGGGGGATGAACACTGAAGCTTTCTTT. Amino acid sequence: CACTRAGGMNTEAFF.

This chain uses TRBV6-5 with TRBJ2-7; D call uncertain. Germline CDR1 is MNHEY and CDR2 is SVGAGI. The CDR3 has 14 residues. V was trimmed by 0 bases and J by 1 base, leaving 7 bases between them. CDR3 coding DNA: TGTGCCAGCAGTTACTCCGACGGATCCTACGAGCAGTACTTC. It yields the protein CASSYSDGSYEQYF.

This clone was seen just once. The CDR3 reads CASSYSQNSYEQYF. As DNA, the CDR3 is TGTGCCAGCAGCTATAGCCAGAATAGCTACGAGCAGTACTTC. The chain carries TRBV11-2 and TRBJ2-7; no definite D call. CDR1 is SGHAT, CDR2 FQNNGV, per germline. The CDR3 spans 14 residues. The V gene lost 4 bases and the J gene lost 3 bases, with 13 bases spanning the gap.

This clone has only one observation. The chain uses TRBV9 and TRBJ2-7, with D possibly TRBD2 on 6 matching bases. The CDR3 sequence is 15 residues long. CDR1 is SGDLS, CDR2 YYNGEE, per germline. V was trimmed by 0 bases and J by 3 bases, leaving 13 bases between them. The CDR3, as DNA: TGTGCCAGCAGCGTAGCCTGGACGGGGGACTACGAGCAGTACTTC. Translation gives CASSVAWTGDYEQYF.

This rearrangement joins TRBV4-1 to TRBJ2-2; TRBD1 matches 8 bases. Germline V gene lookup returns CDR1 MGHRA and CDR2 YSYEKL. This CDR3 is 15 amino acids long. The ends lost 1 base at V and 4 bases at J; junction bases unmatched: 2. The CDR3 sequence: CASSQGQGATGELFF. Written as DNA, the CDR3 is TGCGCCAGCAGCCAAGGGCAGGGGGCCACCGGGGAGCTGTTTTTT.

The chain recombines TRBV9 with TRBJ2-2; the D is unclear. Germline V lookup: CDR1 SGDLS, CDR2 YYNGEE. The CDR3 extends over 13 amino acids. V lost 0 bases and J 2 bases, leaving 2 bases between the germline ends. CDR3 sequence reads: CASSVENTGELFF. CDR3 coding DNA: TGTGCCAGCAGCGTAGAAAACACCGGGGAGCTGTTTTTT.

This clone appeared a single time. This chain joins TRBV28 and TRBJ2-1; D unclear. This CDR3 has 14 residues. Germline CDR1 MDHEN, CDR2 SYDVKM. V lost 3 bases and J lost 3, with 9 bases in between. For the CDR3, the DNA is TGTGCCAGCAGTTTCTACGCTAGCTACAATGAGCAGTTCTTC. Protein sequence: CASSFYASYNEQFF.

This chain uses TRBV5-1 with TRBJ2-2, with 7 nucleotides matching TRBD1. V lost 4 bases, J lost 1 base, and 1 base stayed unmatched. The CDR3 covers 14 residues. Germline values: CDR1 SGHRS, CDR2 YFSETQ. CDR3 bases: TGCGCCAGCAGCCGGACAGGGAACACCGGGGAGCTGTTTTTT. Protein product: CASSRTGNTGELFF.

This clone was observed a few times. The CDR3 bases are TGTGCCAGCAGTTTTAGCGGGGGCGACGAAAAACTGTTTTTT. Residues: CASSFSGGDEKLFF. The chain recombines TRBV28 with TRBJ1-4; a weak D match, TRBD1 (6 bases). The germline V gene has CDR1 MDHEN and CDR2 SYDVKM. The CDR3 contains 14 residues. V lost 3 bases to trimming and J lost 8 bases, with 13 bases between them. The variable domain in full, with the rest retrieved from reference TRBV28 and TRBJ1-4, is DVKVTQSSRYLVKRTGEKVFLECVQDMDHENMFWYRQDPGLGLRLIYFSYDVKMKEKGDIPEGYSVSREKKERFSLILESASTNQTSMYLCASSFSGGDEKLFFGSGTQLSVL.

This clone appeared a few times. The rearrangement joins TRBV30 to TRBJ1-4, with 7 bases that match TRBD1. V lost 1 base to trimming and J lost 10 bases; unmatched junction nucleotides: 9. The germline V gene has CDR1 GTSNPN and CDR2 SVGIG (reference sequence). The CDR3 extends over 14 amino acids. CDR3 amino acids: CAWSGVQGVGKLFF. In DNA, the CDR3 is TGTGCCTGGAGTGGGGTCCAGGGGGTAGGAAAACTGTTTTTT.

V and J are TRBV7-2 and TRBJ1-6; D remains ambiguous. The CDR3 consists of 13 residues. Trimming pared 4 bases from V and 8 bases from J, leaving 9 bases between. The germline CDR1 and CDR2 sequences are SGHTA and FQGNSA. The CDR3 DNA is TGTGCCAGCAGCTCATCGCCGGATTCACCCCTCCACTTT. Protein product: CASSSSPDSPLHF.

This clone has only one observation. The V gene is TRBV9, the J gene TRBJ2-1, with TRBD1 matching 11 bases. Trimming took 2 bases from V and 7 from J; bases not matched to a gene: 2. This CDR3 region has 14 residues. Germline-derived CDR1 and CDR2 are SGDLS and YYNGEE. CDR3 residues: CASSVGTGGNEQFF. CDR3 sequence (DNA): TGTGCCAGCAGCGTCGGGACAGGGGGGAATGAGCAGTTCTTC. The whole variable domain, filled in from reference TRBV9 and TRBJ2-1, reads DSGVTQTPKHLITATGQRVTLRCSPRSGDLSVYWYQQSLDQGLQFLIQYYNGEERAKGNILERFSAQQFPDLHSELNLSSLELGDSALYFCASSVGTGGNEQFFGPGTRLTVL.